One sample yielded the 17 T cell receptor beta chains listed below, sequenced in a study of response to subunit inactivated influenza vaccine. One entry per CDR3 protein results from TCRdb running MiXCR on the RT-PCR reads. This table has 500,000 to 600,000 distinct CDR3 sequences, 7.6% appearing once. The sample consisted of PBMCs from blood, taken 23 to 25 months after vaccination. The receptors stem from a man aged 50-75 years who received an inactivated influenza vaccine.

This clonotype was found many times. V usage is TRBV11-2 and J usage is TRBJ2-5, with D possibly being TRBD1 or TRBD2 (5 bases each). Germline V gives CDR1 SGHAT, CDR2 FQNNGV. CDR3 length: 15 amino acids. Trimming removed 3 bases from V and 4 bases from J, with 15 bases in between. The CDR3 region is CASSLRGYRVETQYF. CDR3 in DNA: TGTGCCAGCAGCTTGAGGGGCTATAGAGTAGAGACCCAGTACTTC.

This clonotype has more than one count but fewer than ten. The chain employs TRBV28 and TRBJ1-1; D is uncertain. The germline CDR1 and CDR2 sequences are MDHEN and SYDVKM. This CDR3 is 12 amino acids long. V was shortened by 7 bases and J by 10 bases, with 16 bases between the two germline ends. The CDR3 spells CASNIFGLRAFF. CDR3 sequence (DNA): TGTGCCAGCAATATTTTCGGGTTAAGAGCTTTCTTT. Supplemented by reference TRBV28 and TRBJ1-1, the full variable domain reads DVKVTQSSRYLVKRTGEKVFLECVQDMDHENMFWYRQDPGLGLRLIYFSYDVKMKEKGDIPEGYSVSREKKERFSLILESASTNQTSMYLCASNIFGLRAFFGQGTRLTVV.

This clonotype was counted only a few times. The V and J genes are TRBV5-1 and TRBJ1-2, with unresolved D. The V end was cut by 0 bases, the J end by 6 bases, with 12 bases between. The CDR3 totals 14 residues. Germline V gives CDR1 SGHRS, CDR2 YFSETQ. CDR3 residues: CASSLEVVGHGYTF. CDR3 in DNA: TGCGCCAGCAGCTTGGAGGTGGTAGGGCATGGCTACACCTTC.

The chain links TRBV5-1 to TRBJ2-1, with 10 positions matching TRBD2. The CDR3 spans 17 residues. The germline CDR1 and CDR2 sequences are SGHRS and YFSETQ. The trim removed 3 bases at V and 4 bases at J, leaving 10 bases unmatched. The CDR3 DNA sequence: TGCGCCAGCAGCTGGGGGTCTAGCGGGGGAGAATACAATGAGCAGTTCTTC. It is translated as CASSWGSSGGEYNEQFF.

This clonotype occurred a few times. The DNA for the CDR3 is TGCAGTGCTAGTCGGGTCTCCTCCTACGAGCAGTACTTC. It specifies CSASRVSSYEQYF. The chain combines TRBV20-1 with TRBJ2-7; D is unresolved. CDR1 is DFQATT, CDR2 SNEGSKA, per germline (reference sequence). V was shortened by 3 bases and J by 0 bases, with 9 bases between the two germline ends. The length of the CDR3 is 13 residues.

The chain couples TRBV7-3 to TRBJ2-2; D uncertain. From germline, CDR1 is SGHTA and CDR2 FQGTGA. V was shortened by 0 bases and J by 1 base, with 12 bases between the two germline ends. This CDR3 has 17 amino acids. As DNA, the CDR3 is TGTGCCAGCAGCTTAACGTTCCAGGCGCTGAACACCGGGGAGCTGTTTTTT. Its protein is CASSLTFQALNTGELFF.

The chain recombines TRBV28 with TRBJ2-7; no reliable D call. V lost 6 bases and J 5 bases, leaving 20 bases between the germline ends. The germline V gene encodes CDR1 MDHEN and CDR2 SYDVKM. This CDR3 spans 15 amino acids. The CDR3 region is CASSPPGVGPHEQYF. CDR3 nucleotide sequence: TGTGCCAGCAGCCCTCCTGGGGTGGGCCCCCACGAGCAGTACTTC.

The CDR3 bases are TGCGCCAGCAGTGAGTCACTAGGCAACACTCCAGATACGCAGTATTTT. It codes for CASSESLGNTPDTQYF. This chain connects TRBV10-2 to TRBJ2-3; a weak D match, TRBD2 (5 bases). This CDR3 has 16 residues. CDR1 WSHSY and CDR2 SAAADI come from the germline V gene. Trimming shortened V by 0 bases and J by 4 bases, and 14 bases separated the two germline ends.

This clonotype was picked up many times. V and J are TRBV7-6 and TRBJ2-7, with 7 bases identical to TRBD1. The CDR3 is made up of 16 amino acids. V dropped 6 bases and J dropped 2; count of bases not matched to a gene: 13. CDR1 and CDR2 (germline): SGHVS, FNYEAQ. The CDR3 reads CASSPTGTEVPYEQYF. The CDR3, as DNA: TGTGCCAGCAGTCCCACCGGGACAGAAGTTCCCTACGAGCAGTACTTC.

This clonotype was seen at least ten times. The gene calls are TRBV5-1 and TRBJ2-2, with a weak D call TRBD2 (5 bases). From germline, CDR1 is SGHRS and CDR2 YFSETQ. V was cut by 5 bases and J by 3 bases, with 8 bases left in between. The CDR3 covers 13 residues. The CDR3 bases are TGCGCCAGCAGAGGAGCGGACACCGGGGAGCTGTTTTTT. Protein sequence: CASRGADTGELFF.

The genes are TRBV20-1 and TRBJ2-7; D might be TRBD2 (6 bases). The CDR3 is made up of 13 amino acids. Germline CDR1 and CDR2: DFQATT and SNEGSKA (reference sequence). The V and J ends lost 4 bases and 4 bases respectively, with 14 bases between them. CDR3 protein: CSAITGTGYEQYF. The CDR3 bases are TGCAGTGCTATTACCGGGACTGGGTACGAGCAGTACTTC.

The rearrangement joins TRBV7-2 to TRBJ1-5; D unclear. Germline V gives CDR1 SGHTA, CDR2 FQGNSA. V lost 4 bases, J lost 2 bases, and 9 bases lay in between. CDR3 length: 14 amino acids. The CDR3 coding sequence is TGTGCCAGCAGCTCCTTCCGGGGCAATCAGCCCCAGCATTTT. Translating gives CASSSFRGNQPQHF.

In this sample, this clonotype turned up a few times. The chain couples TRBV7-9 to TRBJ2-5, with D hard to call. The CDR3 extends over 15 amino acids. From germline, CDR1 is SEHNR and CDR2 FQNEAQ (reference sequence). V gave up 1 base and J gave up 0 bases, with 9 bases separating them. The CDR3 protein is CASSLDGGYQETQYF. The CDR3 nucleotides read TGTGCCAGCAGCTTAGATGGCGGATACCAAGAGACCCAGTACTTC. The full variable domain, with the rest looked up from reference TRBV7-9 and TRBJ2-5, is DTGVSQNPRHKITKRGQNVTFRCDPISEHNRLYWYRQTLGQGPEFLTYFQNEAQLEKSRLLSDRFSAERPKGSFSTLEIQRTEQGDSAMYLCASSLDGGYQETQYFGPGTRLLVL.

This clonotype was detected only a few times. The rearrangement links TRBV12-3 or TRBV12-4 to TRBJ2-5, with 8 bases lining up with TRBD1. The V and J ends lost 3 bases and 4 bases, in that order; junction bases with no gene match: 7. The CDR3 loop spans 15 amino acids. The CDR3 sequence is CASSLWDRMGETQYF. CDR3 DNA: TGTGCCAGCAGTTTGTGGGACAGGATGGGAGAGACCCAGTACTTC.

This clonotype was observed a few times. The chain has TRBV5-1 and TRBJ2-5; 9 nucleotides align to TRBD2. V was clipped by 2 bases and J by 1 base; unmatched bases: 3. Germline CDR1 is SGHRS and CDR2 is YFSETQ. CDR3 length equals 15 residues. This CDR3 reads CASSFERGVQETQYF. DNA of the CDR3: TGCGCCAGCAGCTTTGAGCGGGGGGTCCAAGAGACCCAGTACTTC.

This clonotype was picked up a small number of times. V and J are TRBV20-1 and TRBJ2-1, with D possibly being TRBD1 (6 bases). Trimming left V 5 bases short and J 1 base short, with 12 bases between. The germline CDR1 and CDR2 sequences are DFQATT and SNEGSKA (reference sequence). CDR3 size: 14 residues. CDR3 amino acids: CSAPHRVSYNEQFF. In DNA, the CDR3 is TGCAGTGCTCCGCACAGGGTTTCCTACAATGAGCAGTTCTTC.

This clonotype has a single count. The gene calls are TRBV11-2 and TRBJ2-1; 12 positions match TRBD2. V gave up 3 bases and J gave up 0 bases; unmatched junction bases: 6. CDR3 length: 18 residues. The germline CDR1 and CDR2 sequences are SGHAT and FQNNGV. The CDR3 loop is CASSFGTSGLSSYNEQFF. The CDR3 DNA reads TGTGCCAGCAGCTTCGGGACTAGCGGGTTAAGCTCCTACAATGAGCAGTTCTTC.